Described below is a single T cell receptor (beta chain) sequence and its context. The data belong to a study of blood T cell repertoires in COVID-19. Study details: Acute-phase and convalescent COVID-19 samples originated in the United States, Italy and Spain.

In the study's own analysis: Amplification with reference gene primers provided the estimates of nucleated cell counts. The protocol was immunoSEQ multiplex PCR, while the TCRdb copy is restricted to in-frame clones and leaves out a portion. The V and J calls and the clone size are those of that table, but D and trimming were determined from the DNA. Here the sample spans some 200,000 clones, approximately 87% being singletons. The specimen sequenced was peripheral blood. The sequence was collected from a woman aged 70 to 79 with acute or convalescent COVID-19.

The CDR3 nucleotides read TGTGCCAGCAGTTCAGGGGGGCGGGCTGGTCAGCCCCAGCATTTT. It is translated as CASSSGGRAGQPQHF. This rearrangement joins TRBV7-2 to TRBJ1-5; 7 positions match TRBD1. Germline CDR1 reads SGHTA; CDR2 reads FQGNSA. V trimming: 6 bases; J trimming: 6 bases; junction bases outside the gene matches: 11. The CDR3 covers 15 residues.